This is a list of T cell receptor beta chains from one sample in a study of cytomegalovirus exposure and HLA in healthy donors. TCRdb keeps only in-frame clones here, not all; method: immunoSEQ multiplex PCR. The table lists around 200,000 clones, 65% to 90% of them singletons. Sequencing input: PBMCs. The receptors come from a woman aged 50 to 60 in good health and CMV-seronegative. Each CDR3 is given with its conserved first and last residue. Fields, in order: V gene, D gene, CDR3 length, clone size, J gene, CDR3 DNA, CDR3 protein. The D gene is left open where the match is weak. For some rows the clone size is stated as once, few or many, or as a class when expanded; others skip it.

>TRBV19|NA|12|NA|TRBJ1-1
TGTGTTCTAAGAGGGGGGAACACTGAAGCTTTCTTT
CVLRGGNTEAFF
>TRBV6-6|NA|13|NA|TRBJ1-1
TGTGCCAGCAGTAACCAGGCAGGCACTGAAGCTTTCTTT
CASSNQAGTEAFF
>TRBV30|TRBD2|14|NA|TRBJ2-5
TGTGCCTGGAGACTAGCGGGAGGGATAGAGACCCAGTACTTC
CAWRLAGGIETQYF
>TRBV11-2|NA|13|NA|TRBJ1-2
TGTGCCAGCAGCTTAGACCCCGACTATGGCTACACCTTC
CASSLDPDYGYTF
>TRBV9|TRBD2|15|NA|TRBJ2-7
TGTGCCAGCAGCGTAACGGCTAGCGGGAGCTCCGAGCAGTACTTC
CASSVTASGSSEQYF
>TRBV2|TRBD1|15|once|TRBJ2-3
TGTGCCAGCAGTGAAACAGGGGGCAGGATAGATACGCAGTATTTT
CASSETGGRIDTQYF
>TRBV27|NA|13|NA|TRBJ2-1
TGTGCCAGCACGAGCGGGCTCCACAATGAGCAGTTCTTC
CASTSGLHNEQFF
>TRBV5-1|NA|16|NA|TRBJ2-3
TGCGCCAGCAGCTTGCAGGGGACGTCAAGCACAGATACGCAGTATTTT
CASSLQGTSSTDTQYF
>TRBV7-9|TRBD2|14|NA|TRBJ2-7
TGTGCCAGCAGCTTAGGGCGGGAGGGCAACGAGCAGTACTTC
CASSLGREGNEQYF
>TRBV7-9|NA|12|NA|TRBJ2-5
TGTGCCAGCAGCCGGGGAAGAGAGACCCAGTACTTC
CASSRGRETQYF
>TRBV28|NA|15|NA|TRBJ2-6
TGTGCCAGCAGTTTCCGCGGCTCTGGGGCCAACGTCCTGACTTTC
CASSFRGSGANVLTF
>TRBV11-2|NA|14|once|TRBJ2-1
TGTGCCAGCAGTCCAGGGAAGGCTGACAATGAGCAGTTCTTC
CASSPGKADNEQFF
>TRBV5-5|TRBD2|16|NA|TRBJ2-5
TGTGCCAGCAGCTTGGGACTAGCGGGAGTAGGAGAGACCCAGTACTTC
CASSLGLAGVGETQYF
>TRBV9|NA|15|NA|TRBJ2-7
TGTGCCAGCAGCGTAGACTCACTCCATACCTACGAGCAGTACTTC
CASSVDSLHTYEQYF
>TRBV28|NA|15|NA|TRBJ2-3
TGTGCCAGCAGTTTCATCAGGGAGGGCACAGATACGCAGTATTTT
CASSFIREGTDTQYF
>TRBV6-5|NA|14|NA|TRBJ2-7
TGTGCCAGCAGTCTTTCGGACAGAACCTACGAGCAGTACTTC
CASSLSDRTYEQYF